This T cell receptor (beta chain) was recovered during a study of cytomegalovirus exposure and HLA in healthy donors. Study context: Early released data comprised about 90 million unique TCRs from HLA-typed donors.

On this clone: Its matching antigen is unknown.

Primers included in the PCR were 60 Vbeta and 13 Jbeta primers. Generated by immunoSEQ multiplex PCR, the TCRdb table keeps only in-frame clones and is missing some. The repertoire consists of more than 100,000 clones, with over 70% occurring once and the leading ten covering about 1.6%. In germline, CDR1 is SGHNT, CDR2 YYREEE (reference sequence). Trimming shortened V by 0 bases and J by 2 bases, and 9 bases separated the two germline ends. The CDR3 sequence is 14 residues long. Findings and caveats of the study: There were several of the most significant clusters that appeared linked to common viral pathogens in a later analysis. A later analysis linked a missense variant in DCLRE1C to the trimming of TCR beta V and J genes.

This clonotype was obtained from a woman between 18 and 29 years old in good health and CMV-seronegative. The source material was PBMCs. The V gene is TRBV5-4, the J gene TRBJ2-7; perhaps TRBD2 as D (6 bases). The CDR3 DNA follows: TGTGCCAGCAGCTTGGGGGGGGAAACCTACGAGCAGTACTTC. This sequence encodes CASSLGGETYEQYF.